This entry is about one TCR beta chain. Its antigen is as yet unknown. Using its own MiXCR run on the 5' RACE reads, TCRdb lists one record per CDR3 protein. Found here are approximately 340,000 distinct CDR3 sequences, roughly 13% of them singletons; the top ten hold about 22%. The data were obtained in a study of T-cell memory formation after mild COVID-19. Study context: Largely donor-specific sequence clusters came from two donors.

General study points: Among clones contracting day 15 to 85, CD4/CD8 was balanced, whereas later expanders leaned CD4+. Pre-infection memory harbored some responding clones, suggesting cross-reactive memory joined.

The CDR3 runs to 16 residues. Trimming left V 8 bases short and J 2 bases short, with 21 bases between. CDR1 SEHNR and CDR2 FQNEAQ come from the germline V gene (reference sequence). V gene TRBV7-9 combines with J gene TRBJ1-2; D gene uncertain. This TCR was sampled from a young man who had mild COVID-19 (a few samples of this study predate the infection). Cell type and time point are not known. Sequencing used PBMCs or a T cell subset sorted from them (not recorded which). In DNA, the CDR3 is TGTGCCAGCGCTCACCCTCCCGCGGACGTCAACTATGGCTACACCTTC. Protein sequence: CASAHPPADVNYGYTF. The complete variable domain, with remaining parts taken from reference TRBV7-9 and TRBJ1-2, reads DTGVSQNPRHKITKRGQNVTFRCDPISEHNRLYWYRQTLGQGPEFLTYFQNEAQLEKSRLLSDRFSAERPKGSFSTLEIQRTEQGDSAMYLCASAHPPADVNYGYTFGSGTRLTVV.